This T cell receptor (beta chain) was captured by sequencing in a study of a mutant IDH1 vaccine in newly diagnosed glioma. Using immunoSEQ multiplex PCR, the repertoire was profiled, and TCRdb retains in-frame clones only, with some absent. The sample has roughly 60,000 clones, roughly four fifths seen once; the top ten hold 3.5% to 4.5%. This CDR3 spans 13 amino acids. V was trimmed by 8 bases and J by 4 bases, leaving 11 bases between them. The germline CDR1 and CDR2 sequences are MDHEN and SYDVKM. The time point was: week 11, during vaccination. It was 300 ug of mutant IDH1 20-mer peptide that made up each vaccine dose, given with topical imiquimod. A word on this clone: Antigen specificity is unknown.

The chain carries TRBV28 and TRBJ1-4, with D unresolved. Sample: PBMCs, taken from a glioma patient whose treatment included an IDH1 peptide vaccine. The origin of this receptor is a young man with glioma. CDR3 nucleotides: TGTGCCAGCTGGAGGTCACATAATGAAAAACTGTTTTTT. Protein product: CASWRSHNEKLFF.